One and the same sample provided the 7 T cell receptor beta chains below, sequenced in a study of T cell changes during pregnancy in multiple sclerosis. Sequencing used immunoSEQ multiplex PCR; TCRdb keeps in-frame clones, though not all of them. Found here are 40,000 to 50,000 clones, around 91% of them singletons; the top ten hold 10%. Sequenced here: CD8+ T cells from peripheral blood mononuclear cells, sampled in the first trimester of pregnancy. The receptors shown here come from a female donor with multiple sclerosis, enrolled in a pregnancy study.

By proportion, this clone is medium-sized. The chain is built from TRBV4-2 and TRBJ2-5, with a possible D match to TRBD1 (6 bases). This CDR3 is 14 amino acids long. Germline CDR1 reads LGHNA; CDR2 reads YNFKEQ. V gave up 8 bases and J gave up 2 bases, with 15 bases separating them. The CDR3 DNA follows: TGTGCCAGCGGGCTAGGGGGTCCGCAAGAGACCCAGTACTTC. Protein product: CASGLGGPQETQYF.

The rearrangement uses TRBV7-6 and TRBJ1-1, with D uncertain. The CDR3 runs to 15 residues. The V gene lost 5 bases and the J gene lost 5 bases, with 18 bases spanning the gap. Germline CDR1 SGHVS, CDR2 FNYEAQ. The CDR3 sequence: CASSPPREVGTEAFF. The DNA for the CDR3 is TGTGCCAGCAGCCCCCCGAGGGAGGTGGGAACTGAAGCTTTCTTT.

This rearrangement joins TRBV5-1 to TRBJ2-1; D not certain. CDR3 length: 15 residues. V was shortened by 0 bases and J by 2 bases, with 9 bases between the two germline ends. Germline CDR1 and CDR2: SGHRS and YFSETQ. CDR3 in amino acids: CASSLGASAYNEQFF. DNA of the CDR3: TGCGCCAGCAGCTTGGGAGCGAGCGCCTACAATGAGCAGTTCTTC.

The J gene is TRBJ1-1, the V gene TRBV19, with D tentatively TRBD1 (6 bases). The CDR3 is 11 residues long. Germline-derived CDR1 and CDR2 are LNHDA and SQIVND (reference sequence). Trimming took off 9 bases at V and 6 bases at J, with 11 bases between the two ends. The CDR3 nucleotides read TGTGCCAGCCCCCAGGGGTCTGAAGCTTTCTTT. This sequence encodes CASPQGSEAFF.

The genes are TRBV19 and TRBJ1-2; a weak D match, TRBD1 (6 bases). Looked up from germline, CDR1 is LNHDA and CDR2 is SQIVND (reference sequence). CDR3 length: 13 amino acids. V was pared by 7 bases and J by 4 bases, with 13 bases between. This CDR3 reads CASKETGPYGYTF. DNA for the CDR3: TGTGCCAGTAAGGAGACAGGACCCTATGGCTACACCTTC.

This rearrangement joins TRBV13 to TRBJ2-5; 13 bases map to TRBD2. Germline trimming cut 5 bases from V and 5 bases from J; bases unmatched to any gene: 5. CDR3 length: 15 amino acids. Per germline, CDR1 PRHDT and CDR2 FYEKMQ (reference sequence). CDR3 sequence: CASSKGTSGAETQYF. The CDR3 DNA reads TGTGCCAGCAGCAAGGGGACTAGCGGGGCCGAGACCCAGTACTTC. The entire variable domain, with the rest obtained from reference TRBV13 and TRBJ2-5, is as follows: AAGVIQSPRHLIKEKRETATLKCYPIPRHDTVYWYQQGPGQDPQFLISFYEKMQSDKGSIPDRFSAQQFSDYHSELNMSSLELGDSALYFCASSKGTSGAETQYFGPGTRLLVL.

This chain uses TRBV14 with TRBJ2-7; the D gene is possibly TRBD1 (6 bases). V was shortened by 1 base and J by 4 bases, with 14 bases between the two germline ends. The CDR3 is 15 amino acids. Looked up from germline, CDR1 is SGHDN and CDR2 is FVKESK. CDR3 amino acids: CASSQVIGTSYEQYF. DNA of the CDR3: TGTGCCAGCAGCCAAGTAATTGGGACATCATACGAGCAGTACTTC.